This TCR beta chain was sequenced for a study of T cell responses to AZD1222 COVID-19 vaccine. The CDR3 loop spans 16 amino acids. Trimming at V came to 6 bases and at J to 3 bases, leaving 12 bases not matched to a gene. Looked up from germline, CDR1 is SGHRS and CDR2 is YFSETQ. The study's findings and limits: Close to half of all spike-specific TCRs reportedly target regions of the variants that are unmutated. It was only after the peak T cell response that any repertoires were sampled. Donors skewed white British and female; clonal diversity was possibly underestimated. Only five to seven AZD1222 recipients tested seropositive at baseline.

Regarding this clone: What it binds is not known.

The table came from immunoSEQ multiplex PCR; TCRdb's copy has only in-frame clones and leaves some out. The sample shows around 170,000 clones, about nine tenths of them seen only once. This TCR came from an adult in good health. The J gene is TRBJ2-3, the V gene TRBV5-1; 8 nucleotides align to TRBD2. The sequencing here drew on peripheral blood, taken on day 0 of AZD1222 vaccination. CDR3 in DNA: TGCGCCAGCACGACCTATGGCGGGGGGAGGACAGATACGCAGTATTTT. Translation gives CASTTYGGGRTDTQYF.